This passage covers 18 T cell receptor beta chains from one sample sequenced in a study of blood T cell repertoires in COVID-19 (dated by TCRdb to 2018 to 2020). The library was obtained by the immunoSEQ multiplex PCR assay. The table comes from immuneACCESS by way of TCRdb, which keeps in-frame sequences with V and J called. Part of the clones is missing from these tables; in studies checked, under half for an unresolved V gene and the rest for unknown reasons. In this sample the table shows about 34,000 clones, approximately 92% of which occur a single time. Of the sample, 4.5% to 7% is held by the ten largest clones. Material for sequencing was peripheral blood. The receptors stem from an elderly woman with acute or convalescent COVID-19.

This sequence joins TRBV19 and TRBJ1-4; possibly TRBD1 for D (6 bases). CDR1 LNHDA and CDR2 SQIVND come from the germline V gene (reference sequence). CDR3 size: 13 residues. V was trimmed by 5 bases and J by 7 bases, leaving 11 bases between them. CDR3 bases: TGTGCCAGTAGTCCCCAGGACAGTGAAAAACTGTTTTTT. Residues: CASSPQDSEKLFF.

The V gene is TRBV9, the J gene TRBJ1-2; TRBD1 aligns across 7 bases. The germline CDR1 and CDR2 sequences are SGDLS and YYNGEE. V was clipped by 10 bases and J by 0 bases; unmatched bases: 18. The CDR3 contains 17 residues. The CDR3 spells CASSSGQDLPPNYGYTF. Here the CDR3 DNA reads TGTGCCTCCTCGTCAGGACAGGATCTTCCCCCTAACTATGGCTACACCTTC. Full variable domain (missing parts from reference TRBV9 and TRBJ1-2): DSGVTQTPKHLITATGQRVTLRCSPRSGDLSVYWYQQSLDQGLQFLIQYYNGEERAKGNILERFSAQQFPDLHSELNLSSLELGDSALYFCASSSGQDLPPNYGYTFGSGTRLTVV.

This sequence joins TRBV7-9 and TRBJ2-3; no reliable D call. With 1 base removed from V and 0 bases from J, the gap between germline ends came to 8 bases. The CDR3 totals 15 residues. Per germline, CDR1 SEHNR and CDR2 FQNEAQ (reference sequence). The CDR3 DNA reads TGTGCCAGCAGCTTAGGGTGGGCTAGCACAGATACGCAGTATTTT. Translating gives CASSLGWASTDTQYF.

The CDR3 sequence: CSVEEGGYGQPQHF. Written as DNA, the CDR3 is TGCAGCGTTGAAGAGGGGGGTTACGGGCAGCCCCAGCATTTT. The rearrangement joins TRBV29-1 to TRBJ1-5, with a tentative D call TRBD1 (5 bases). Trimming removed 0 bases at V and 7 bases at J, with 13 bases between. CDR1 is SQVTM and CDR2 is ANQGSEA in the germline V gene. The CDR3 sequence is 14 residues long.

This sequence joins TRBV10-3 and TRBJ1-1; D may be TRBD1 (5 bases). This CDR3 spans 13 amino acids. Germline V gene sequence: CDR1 ENHRY, CDR2 SYGVKD. With 7 bases removed from V and 4 bases from J, the gap between germline ends came to 13 bases. CDR3 residues: CAITPEGSTEAFF. CDR3 nucleotide sequence: TGTGCCATCACCCCGGAGGGGAGCACTGAAGCTTTCTTT.

In its sample, this clone was seen once. This sequence joins TRBV28 and TRBJ1-2, with 7 bases identical to TRBD1. From germline, CDR1 is MDHEN and CDR2 SYDVKM. The CDR3 length is 13 residues. The junction had 7 bases not matched to a gene; V was cut back by 5 bases and J by 7 bases. CDR3 nucleotide sequence: TGTGCCAGCAGTCTAAAGGGGGCTCTTGGCTACACCTTC. As protein: CASSLKGALGYTF.

The CDR3 protein is CASSLVGSGGGAQETQYF. CDR3 bases: TGTGCCAGCAGCTTAGTGGGTAGCGGGGGGGGTGCTCAAGAGACCCAGTACTTC. The chain links TRBV7-2 to TRBJ2-5; 11 nucleotides agree with TRBD2. In germline, CDR1 is SGHTA, CDR2 FQGNSA. Unmatched junction bases numbered 9, after V lost 1 base and J lost 2 bases. This CDR3 is built from 18 residues.

CDR3 bases: TGTGCCAGCAGCCCCTCGTACGGGACAGGGAGTCAGCCCCAGCATTTT. Its protein product is CASSPSYGTGSQPQHF. The chain has TRBV7-9 and TRBJ1-5, with 9 bases aligning to TRBD1. Unmatched junction bases numbered 11, after V lost 5 bases and J lost 6 bases. The CDR3 covers 16 residues. CDR1 is SEHNR, CDR2 FQNEAQ, per germline (reference sequence).

The genes are TRBV11-3 and TRBJ2-1, with 10 bases matching TRBD2. The germline gives CDR1 SGHNT, CDR2 YENEEA. This CDR3 is 17 amino acids long. Germline trimming cut 1 base from V and 6 bases from J; bases unmatched to any gene: 9. The CDR3 loop reads CASSLGAGGARINEQFF. As DNA, the CDR3 is TGTGCCAGCAGCTTAGGAGCGGGGGGGGCGAGGATCAATGAGCAGTTCTTC.

V gene TRBV12-3 or TRBV12-4 combines with J gene TRBJ2-1; 8 bases are a match to TRBD2. The CDR3 contains 13 residues. V shed 7 bases and J 9 bases; nucleotides not matched to a gene: 8. CDR3 sequence (DNA): TGTGCCAGCACTTCGGGGGGGCTATTTGAGCAGTTCTTC. Protein sequence: CASTSGGLFEQFF.

This clone showed up just once. The chain is built from TRBV7-2 and TRBJ1-2; a weak D match, TRBD1 (5 bases). Germline V gene data show CDR1 as SGHTA and CDR2 as FQGNSA. The CDR3 totals 12 residues. The V and J ends lost 5 bases and 4 bases respectively, with 8 bases between them. CDR3 in amino acids: CASSQDTYGYTF. The CDR3 bases are TGTGCCAGCAGCCAGGACACCTATGGCTACACCTTC.

V gene TRBV19 combines with J gene TRBJ1-4; a possible D gene is TRBD1 (6 bases). The CDR3 sequence is 15 residues long. Trimming cost V 1 base and J 9 bases, with 15 bases left between them. The V gene's germline CDR1 is LNHDA and CDR2 SQIVND (reference sequence). CDR3: CASSIGPGQGKKLFF. In DNA form, the CDR3 reads TGTGCCAGTAGTATAGGCCCCGGTCAGGGGAAAAAACTGTTTTTT.

This clone occurred once. This chain connects TRBV24-1 to TRBJ1-2, with unresolved D. Per the germline V gene, CDR1 is KGHDR and CDR2 is SFDVKD. V dropped 5 bases and J dropped 2 bases, with 5 bases sitting between them. CDR3 length equals 12 residues. Written as DNA, the CDR3 is TGTGCCACCAGTGCAGGAAACTATGGCTACACCTTC. It encodes CATSAGNYGYTF.

The chain joins TRBV2 to TRBJ1-3; 9 bases are a match to TRBD1. CDR1 is SNHLY and CDR2 is FYNNEI in the germline V gene. The CDR3 spans 14 residues. The V segment lost 6 bases and the J segment 7 bases; nucleotides outside the gene matches: 7. CDR3 residues: CASRAGTGFNTIYF. CDR3 sequence (DNA): TGTGCCAGCAGGGCCGGGACAGGGTTTAACACCATATATTTT.

For the CDR3, the DNA is TGTGCCACCAGTGATTCAGGGGGTTCTGGCGAGCAGTACTTC. Translating it yields CATSDSGGSGEQYF. V and J are TRBV24-1 and TRBJ2-7, with 7 bases fitting TRBD1. In germline, CDR1 is KGHDR, CDR2 SFDVKD. V shed 2 bases and J 6 bases; nucleotides not matched to a gene: 6. The CDR3 consists of 14 residues.

The chain links TRBV4-2 to TRBJ1-2; D is perhaps TRBD1 (5 bases). Germline-derived CDR1 and CDR2 are LGHNA and YNFKEQ. This CDR3 comprises 13 residues. V was cut by 3 bases and J by 3 bases, with 8 bases left in between. In DNA, the CDR3 is TGTGCCAGCAGCCATACGGGGGACTATGGCTACACCTTC. It specifies CASSHTGDYGYTF.

This chain joins TRBV19 and TRBJ2-7; the match to TRBD1 covers 10 bases. The CDR3 is made up of 16 amino acids. Trimming cost V 6 bases and J 1 base; bases outside gene matches: 9. CDR1 is LNHDA and CDR2 is SQIVND in the germline V gene (reference sequence). The CDR3 region has the DNA TGTGCCAGTAGGTTATCCGGGACAGGGGCTTCCTACGAGCAGTACTTC. Protein: CASRLSGTGASYEQYF. The complete variable domain, with remaining parts taken from reference TRBV19 and TRBJ2-7, reads DGGITQSPKYLFRKEGQNVTLSCEQNLNHDAMYWYRQDPGQGLRLIYYSQIVNDFQKGDIAEGYSVSREKKESFPLTVTSAQKNPTAFYLCASRLSGTGASYEQYFGPGTRLTVT.

The chain employs TRBV19 and TRBJ2-5, with 13 bases fitting TRBD2. V lost 8 bases, J lost 1 base, and 4 bases stayed unmatched. Germline CDR1 is LNHDA and CDR2 is SQIVND (reference sequence). This CDR3 region has 15 residues. The CDR3 DNA reads as TGTGCCAGTTCCGGGACTAGCGGGGTCCAAGAGACCCAGTACTTC. Translated, it gives CASSGTSGVQETQYF.